One and the same sample provided the 16 T cell receptor beta chains below, sequenced in a study of T cells in Graves' hyperthyroidism and ophthalmopathy. What was amplified from RNA transcripts were TCR beta CDR3 regions. HTBI primers were the set used in a first-round RT-PCR of the TCR CDR3. TCRdb passed the multiplex PCR reads through MiXCR, listing each CDR3 protein once. The sample contains about half a million distinct CDR3 sequences, 20% of which appear only once. Sequences were obtained from blood. The receptors originated from a man aged 18-30 years with Graves' hyperthyroidism.

This clonotype was seen ten or more times. This rearrangement joins TRBV6-5 to TRBJ1-2; 7 bases fit TRBD1. Trimming cost V 2 bases and J 4 bases; bases outside gene matches: 4. Germline loops: CDR1 MNHEY, CDR2 SVGAGI. CDR3 length: 14 amino acids. This chain's CDR3 is CASSYPDRSYGYTF. Written as DNA, the CDR3 is TGTGCCAGCAGTTACCCGGACAGGAGCTATGGCTACACCTTC.

This clonotype has more than one count but fewer than ten. Here the CDR3 reads CASSWVANTEAFF. CDR3 nucleotide sequence: TGTGCCAGCAGTTGGGTAGCAAACACTGAAGCTTTCTTT. V usage is TRBV12-3 or TRBV12-4 and J usage is TRBJ1-1; D gene unclear. The CDR3 contains 13 residues. V lost 4 bases, J lost 2 bases, and 8 bases lay in between.

The gene calls are TRBV28 and TRBJ2-5; 12 bases map to TRBD2. From germline, CDR1 is MDHEN and CDR2 SYDVKM. J lost 5 bases, V lost 5 bases, and 6 bases had no gene match. This CDR3 region has 15 residues. CDR3 protein: CASSPRLAGDETQYF. The CDR3 DNA sequence: TGTGCCAGCAGTCCCCGACTAGCGGGGGATGAGACCCAGTACTTC.

This clonotype was detected many times. The rearrangement uses TRBV2 and TRBJ1-5; D gene ambiguous. Germline values: CDR1 SNHLY, CDR2 FYNNEI. Trimming cost V 8 bases and J 0 bases, with 23 bases left between them. The CDR3 contains 18 residues. The CDR3: CASGRGVYEAYSNQPQHF. CDR3 coding DNA: TGTGCCAGCGGCCGGGGAGTGTACGAAGCTTATAGCAATCAGCCCCAGCATTTT.

V gene TRBV4-1 combines with J gene TRBJ1-5, with D possibly being TRBD1 (6 bases). Germline loops: CDR1 MGHRA, CDR2 YSYEKL. The CDR3 covers 15 residues. V lost 0 bases and J 11 bases, leaving 17 bases between the germline ends. CDR3 region: CASSQEVGGSAAQHF. The CDR3 DNA sequence: TGCGCCAGCAGCCAAGAGGTAGGGGGATCAGCGGCCCAGCATTTT.

This clonotype came up many times. The chain recombines TRBV5-1 with TRBJ2-7; unclear D gene. CDR1 SGHRS and CDR2 YFSETQ come from the germline V gene. V lost 3 bases and J lost 3, with 10 bases in between. The CDR3 has 13 residues. The CDR3 protein is CASSSLPGYEQYF. DNA for the CDR3: TGCGCCAGCAGCTCCCTCCCAGGCTACGAGCAGTACTTC.

This chain joins TRBV12-3 or TRBV12-4 and TRBJ2-7, with TRBD2 identical over 11 bases. After removal of 8 bases from V and 5 bases from J, the junction contained 2 bases not matched to a gene. The CDR3 runs to 12 residues. The CDR3 nucleotides read TGTGCCAGCGGGACTAGCGGTAACGAGCAGTACTTC. Residues: CASGTSGNEQYF.

Ten or more counts support this clonotype. The chain employs TRBV4-1 and TRBJ1-1; D might be TRBD1 (5 bases). The CDR3 extends over 14 amino acids. With 3 bases removed from V and 1 base from J, the gap between germline ends came to 9 bases. Germline V gene data show CDR1 as MGHRA and CDR2 as YSYEKL. The CDR3 protein is CASSQQTANTEAFF. The DNA for the CDR3 is TGCGCCAGCAGCCAGCAGACAGCGAACACTGAAGCTTTCTTT.

The table lists this clonotype with many counts. This CDR3 reads CASSQPGQGMGGYTF. The DNA for the CDR3 is TGTGCCAGCAGCCAACCGGGACAGGGAATGGGTGGCTACACCTTC. This sequence joins TRBV7-2 and TRBJ1-2; 9 nucleotides match TRBD1. J gave up 7 bases and V 5 bases, and 11 bases lay outside the gene matches. The CDR3 has 15 residues. Germline V lookup: CDR1 SGHTA, CDR2 FQGNSA.

In regard to this clonotype: A clone one base away is much larger, so this may be a read error. The genes are TRBV6-5 and TRBJ1-1, with D tentatively TRBD1 (5 bases). Germline assignment: CDR1 MNHEY and CDR2 SVGAGI. The CDR3 covers 13 residues. As DNA, the CDR3 is TGTGCCAGCAGTTACCGAGGGGCCACTGAAGCTTGCTTT. Amino acid sequence: CASSYRGATEACF.

This clonotype has a count of ten or more. The chain couples TRBV12-3 or TRBV12-4 to TRBJ1-2; 7 nucleotides agree with TRBD1. Trimming at V came to 7 bases and at J to 0 bases, leaving 5 bases not matched to a gene. The CDR3 runs 14 residues. In nucleotides, the CDR3 is TGTGCCAGCAACCCGGGACAGTCTAACTATGGCTACACCTTC. This gives the protein CASNPGQSNYGYTF.

The sample holds many counts of this clonotype. V usage is TRBV6-1 and J usage is TRBJ1-5; D is possibly TRBD1 (5 bases). V lost 3 bases and J lost 3, with 12 bases in between. The CDR3 has 15 residues. CDR1 is MNHNS and CDR2 is SASEGT in the germline V gene. CDR3 region: CASSEPQAFNQPQHF. The CDR3 coding sequence is TGTGCCAGCAGTGAGCCACAGGCCTTCAATCAGCCCCAGCATTTT.

The V and J genes are TRBV11-2 and TRBJ2-2; 9 positions agree with TRBD1. V shed 7 bases and J 3 bases; nucleotides not matched to a gene: 6. This CDR3 has 15 residues. Germline CDR1 and CDR2: SGHAT and FQNNGV. CDR3 DNA sequence: TGTGCCAGCACCCTCTGGACAGGGGACACCGGGGAGCTGTTTTTT. This sequence encodes CASTLWTGDTGELFF. The full variable domain, its missing parts supplied by reference TRBV11-2 and TRBJ2-2, is EAGVAQSPRYKIIEKRQSVAFWCNPISGHATLYWYQQILGQGPKLLIQFQNNGVVDDSQLPKDRFSAERLKGVDSTLKIQPAKLEDSAVYLCASTLWTGDTGELFFGEGSRLTVL.

Many counts were recorded for this clonotype. Mismatch with germline at one junction end may stem from a read error. V and J are TRBV2 and TRBJ1-1; TRBD1 might be the D (6 bases). The CDR3 is 11 amino acids. The V gene's germline CDR1 is SNHLY and CDR2 FYNNEI. CDR3 sequence: CASDDPGTRVF. The DNA for the CDR3 is TGTGCCAGTGATGACCCCGGGACAAGAGTTTTT.

The chain links TRBV12-3 or TRBV12-4 to TRBJ1-3; D not resolved. The CDR3 totals 16 residues. Trimming shortened V by 2 bases and J by 0 bases, and 11 bases separated the two germline ends. The CDR3 here is CASSLTALSSGNTIYF. The CDR3 DNA reads TGTGCCAGCAGTTTAACGGCCCTGAGCTCTGGAAACACCATATATTTT.

This clonotype has ten or more counts. The CDR3 spells CASSSDRFSGANVLTF. CDR3 nucleotides: TGTGCCAGCAGCTCGGACCGTTTCTCTGGGGCCAACGTCCTGACTTTC. The chain employs TRBV11-1 and TRBJ2-6; D gene uncertain. CDR3 size: 16 residues. V lost 4 bases and J 0 bases, leaving 10 bases between the germline ends. Germline values: CDR1 SGHAT, CDR2 FQDESV (reference sequence).